The next 11 T cell receptor beta chains were all read from a single sample in a study of T cell responses to AZD1222 COVID-19 vaccine. Clones were read by immunoSEQ multiplex PCR, and TCRdb kept only the in-frame ones, dropping some. This table has under 200,000 clones, 90% to 95% appearing once. The sequencing used peripheral blood, collected 28 days after the second dose of the MenACWY control vaccine. Receptors originate from an adult who received the MenACWY meningococcal vaccine as a control.

The chain has TRBV7-9 and TRBJ1-2; tentatively, D is TRBD1 (5 bases). The CDR3 is 15 amino acids. The V gene lost 7 bases and the J gene lost 4 bases, with 19 bases spanning the gap. CDR1 is SEHNR and CDR2 is FQNEAQ in the germline V gene (reference sequence). The CDR3 nucleotides are TGTGCCAGCACCCTATCGGGGGGGGAAGGCTATGGCTACACCTTC. Translation: CASTLSGGEGYGYTF.

This sequence joins TRBV28 and TRBJ1-2; tentative D call: TRBD1 (5 bases). Germline loops: CDR1 MDHEN, CDR2 SYDVKM. The CDR3 is 13 residues long. With 5 bases removed from V and 8 bases from J, the gap between germline ends came to 15 bases. This chain's CDR3 is CASSGVRDGGYTF. The CDR3, as DNA: TGTGCCAGCAGTGGCGTCCGGGACGGAGGCTACACCTTC.

The chain couples TRBV5-6 to TRBJ2-3; D is unclear. The V and J ends lost 4 bases and 3 bases respectively, with 12 bases between them. Germline assignment: CDR1 SGHDT and CDR2 YYEEEE. The CDR3 is 14 amino acids. The CDR3 region is CASSVASITDTQYF. The CDR3 nucleotides are TGTGCCAGCAGCGTCGCGTCTATTACAGATACGCAGTATTTT.

The gene calls are TRBV27 and TRBJ2-7; no firm D call. Trimming removed 2 bases at V and 2 bases at J, with 13 bases between. Germline CDR1 reads MNHEY; CDR2 reads SMNVEV (reference sequence). CDR3 length: 15 residues. The CDR3 protein is CASSLAPGQTYEQYF. The CDR3 DNA reads as TGTGCCAGCAGTTTAGCCCCGGGTCAAACCTACGAGCAGTACTTC.

This clone has just one count. V usage is TRBV10-3 and J usage is TRBJ1-1, with 8 positions matching TRBD1. V shed 5 bases and J 1 base; nucleotides not matched to a gene: 18. The CDR3 contains 19 residues. The germline gives CDR1 ENHRY, CDR2 SYGVKD. The CDR3 DNA sequence: TGTGCCATCAGTCGGCGACAGGGGTCAGCTGACAACCGGAACACTGAAGCTTTCTTT. It is translated as CAISRRQGSADNRNTEAFF.

The gene calls are TRBV19 and TRBJ1-2, with 7 nucleotides matching TRBD1. The CDR3 loop spans 15 amino acids. The germline gives CDR1 LNHDA, CDR2 SQIVND (reference sequence). V dropped 5 bases and J dropped 3; count of bases not matched to a gene: 9. DNA of the CDR3: TGTGCCAGTAGTCCCCGAGGGGGCCATGACTATGGCTACACCTTC. It codes for CASSPRGGHDYGYTF.

CDR3 nucleotide sequence: TGTGCCAGCAGTTTAGGTCAGGGGGGGTATTCAGAGACCCAGTACTTC. This codes for CASSLGQGGYSETQYF. The chain has TRBV28 and TRBJ2-5; the D gene could be TRBD1 or TRBD2 (7 bases each). The CDR3 has 16 residues. Germline lookup yields CDR1 MDHEN and CDR2 SYDVKM. V was shortened by 2 bases and J by 4 bases, with 17 bases between the two germline ends.

This chain uses TRBV7-9 with TRBJ2-1, with TRBD2 matching 13 bases. The CDR3 spans 15 residues. With 7 bases clipped from V and 7 bases from J, the junction kept 7 bases outside the gene matches. Germline assignment: CDR1 SEHNR and CDR2 FQNEAQ (reference sequence). The CDR3 DNA follows: TGTGCCAGCACCCTACTAGCGGGAGGGCCAAATGAGCAGTTCTTC. Protein sequence: CASTLLAGGPNEQFF.

Points on this clone: This sample includes further DNA sequences coding for the same CDR3. The chain couples TRBV28 to TRBJ1-2, with D tentatively TRBD1 (5 bases). Trimming cost V 2 bases and J 7 bases, with 8 bases left between them. The V gene's germline CDR1 is MDHEN and CDR2 SYDVKM. The CDR3 contains 12 residues. The CDR3 is CASSLTQGGYTF. CDR3 DNA: TGTGCCAGCAGTTTAACTCAGGGTGGCTACACCTTC.

The chain couples TRBV5-8 to TRBJ2-2, with TRBD1 matching 11 bases. CDR1 SGHTS and CDR2 YDEGEE come from the germline V gene. The CDR3 covers 16 residues. Losses at the gene ends were 4 bases for V and 4 bases for J; bases not matched to a gene: 6. The CDR3 DNA follows: TGTGCCAGCAGCCCCGGACAGGGGGCGATCACCGGGGAGCTGTTTTTT. The encoded protein is CASSPGQGAITGELFF.

The chain couples TRBV21-1 to TRBJ2-1; TRBD2, the table's D call, was not compared with the DNA. TRBV21-1 is deemed a pseudogene. This CDR3 comprises 17 residues. The CDR3 region has the DNA TGTGCCAGCAGCAAAGCGCTTGAGGGGGGGGATTTGGATGAGCAGTTCTTC. Encoded protein: CASSKALEGGDLDEQFF.